One sample yielded the 15 T cell receptor beta chains listed below, sequenced in a study of a mutant IDH1 vaccine in newly diagnosed glioma. Using immunoSEQ multiplex PCR, the repertoire was profiled, and TCRdb retains in-frame clones only, with some absent. In the table there are 80,000 to 100,000 clones, roughly 77% of which are singletons. Time point: baseline, week 1 (first vaccination visit). Treatment given: pre-vaccination baseline after standard-of-care therapy. Material: PBMCs, obtained from a glioma patient treated with radiotherapy, temozolomide or both. These receptors all come from a man aged 40-55 years with glioma.

V and J are TRBV5-4 and TRBJ2-3; 7 bases map to TRBD2. V trimming: 4 bases; J trimming: 0 bases; junction bases outside the gene matches: 8. CDR3 length: 16 amino acids. Germline V gives CDR1 SGHNT, CDR2 YYREEE (reference sequence). CDR3 sequence reads: CASSIPGLPSTDTQYF. The DNA of the CDR3 is TGTGCCAGCAGCATACCGGGACTACCAAGCACAGATACGCAGTATTTT.

This clone was seen more than once but under ten times. The V gene is TRBV18, the J gene TRBJ1-1, with D hard to call. This CDR3 contains 14 residues. Germline V CDR1 and CDR2: KGHSH, LQKENI. V lost 3 bases to trimming and J lost 0 bases, with 8 bases between them. DNA of the CDR3: TGTGCCAGCTCACCCGCGATCATGAACACTGAAGCTTTCTTT. Its translation: CASSPAIMNTEAFF. Drawing the rest from reference TRBV18 and TRBJ1-1, the complete variable domain is NAGVMQNPRHLVRRRGQEARLRCSPMKGHSHVYWYRQLPEEGLKFMVYLQKENIIDESGMPKERFSAEFPKEGPSILRIQQVVRGDSAAYFCASSPAIMNTEAFFGQGTRLTVV.

The table lists this clone with a count of one. The chain recombines TRBV27 with TRBJ1-2; weak D call: TRBD1 (5 bases). CDR3 length: 16 residues. V was clipped by 0 bases and J by 0 bases, with 11 bases between them. Per the germline V gene, CDR1 is MNHEY and CDR2 is SMNVEV (reference sequence). The CDR3 DNA sequence: TGTGCCAGCAGTTTATCGTTGGGGGAGACTAACTATGGCTACACCTTC. It translates to CASSLSLGETNYGYTF.

The chain has TRBV7-9 and TRBJ1-6; TRBD1 matches at 12 bases. Trimming at V came to 5 bases and at J to 7 bases, leaving 6 bases not matched to a gene. Germline CDR1 and CDR2: SEHNR and FQNEAQ (reference sequence). There are 16 residues in the CDR3. The CDR3 coding sequence is TGTGCCAGCAGCGCCCGGGACAGGGGGCCAAATTCACCCCTCCACTTT. Amino acid sequence: CASSARDRGPNSPLHF.

This chain uses TRBV30 with TRBJ2-1, with D possibly being TRBD1 or TRBD2 (5 bases each). V lost 1 base and J lost 4, with 14 bases in between. The CDR3 is made up of 15 amino acids. Germline V gene sequence: CDR1 GTSNPN, CDR2 SVGIG (reference sequence). CDR3 sequence reads: CAWSGDGLLYNEQFF. The CDR3 DNA is TGTGCCTGGAGTGGGGACGGTCTCCTTTACAATGAGCAGTTCTTC.

CDR3 in DNA: TGTGCCATCAGTGAGCCGGGGTACGGCTACACCTTC. The encoded protein is CAISEPGYGYTF. The chain uses TRBV10-3 and TRBJ1-2, with D unclear. The CDR3 extends over 12 amino acids. From germline, CDR1 is ENHRY and CDR2 SYGVKD. The V end was cut by 2 bases, the J end by 8 bases, with 9 bases between.

The chain has TRBV7-2 and TRBJ2-3, with TRBD1 matching over 7 bases. The V and J ends lost 4 bases and 2 bases, in that order; junction bases with no gene match: 6. The CDR3 totals 15 residues. The germline gives CDR1 SGHTA, CDR2 FQGNSA. This chain's CDR3 is CASSSTGVLTDTQYF. The DNA of the CDR3 is TGTGCCAGCAGCTCCACAGGGGTGCTCACAGATACGCAGTATTTT.

This chain joins TRBV7-8 and TRBJ1-2, with D perhaps matching TRBD1 (6 bases). The germline CDR1 and CDR2 sequences are SGHVS and FQNEAQ. This CDR3 comprises 14 residues. Deletions cut 1 base from V and 3 bases from J, with 9 bases between. The DNA for the CDR3 is TGTGCCAGCAGCTTAGGGGGGGCAGACTATGGCTACACCTTC. It codes for CASSLGGADYGYTF.

Turning to this clone: The same CDR3 is also encoded by other DNA sequences in this sample. The genes are TRBV4-1 and TRBJ1-2; D unresolved. Germline V gives CDR1 MGHRA, CDR2 YSYEKL. With 1 base removed from V and 6 bases from J, the gap between germline ends came to 3 bases. CDR3 length equals 11 residues. This CDR3 is CASSQADGYTF. The CDR3 nucleotides are TGCGCCAGCAGCCAAGCGGATGGCTACACCTTC.

The rearrangement joins TRBV7-2 to TRBJ2-2; D gene uncertain. Trimming removed 1 base from V and 1 base from J, with 7 bases in between. The CDR3 runs 15 residues. Looked up from germline, CDR1 is SGHTA and CDR2 is FQGNSA. CDR3 loop: CASSLVVVNTGELFF. The CDR3 nucleotides read TGTGCCAGCAGCTTAGTTGTCGTGAACACCGGGGAGCTGTTTTTT.

The chain joins TRBV30 to TRBJ2-1; unclear D gene. CDR1 is GTSNPN, CDR2 SVGIG, per germline (reference sequence). The CDR3 extends over 12 amino acids. V lost 3 bases, J lost 4 bases, and 7 bases lay in between. This chain's CDR3 is CAWSDVYNEQFF. For the CDR3, the DNA is TGTGCCTGGAGCGACGTTTACAATGAGCAGTTCTTC.

The chain couples TRBV11-2 to TRBJ2-3; 10 bases map to TRBD2. This CDR3 comprises 15 residues. From germline, CDR1 is SGHAT and CDR2 FQNNGV. The ends lost 4 bases at V and 6 bases at J; junction bases unmatched: 7. CDR3 in amino acids: CASSSLSGGPDTQYF. The DNA of the CDR3 is TGTGCCAGCAGCTCCCTTAGCGGGGGGCCCGATACGCAGTATTTT. Based on the CDR3 plus reference TRBV11-2 and TRBJ2-3, the full variable domain is EAGVAQSPRYKIIEKRQSVAFWCNPISGHATLYWYQQILGQGPKLLIQFQNNGVVDDSQLPKDRFSAERLKGVDSTLKIQPAKLEDSAVYLCASSSLSGGPDTQYFGPGTRLTVL.

V usage is TRBV19 and J usage is TRBJ1-4; D perhaps matches TRBD1 (5 bases). The CDR3 length is 15 residues. CDR1 and CDR2 (germline): LNHDA, SQIVND (reference sequence). Trimming pared 5 bases from V and 5 bases from J, leaving 15 bases between. DNA for the CDR3: TGTGCCAGTAGTCTCCCTGGTGGGACCAATGAAAAACTGTTTTTT. It yields the protein CASSLPGGTNEKLFF.

The chain carries TRBV28 and TRBJ2-3; 8 bases line up with TRBD2. The CDR3 runs to 15 residues. The V gene's germline CDR1 is MDHEN and CDR2 SYDVKM. V lost 6 bases to trimming and J lost 1 base; unmatched junction nucleotides: 6. The CDR3 nucleotides are TGTGCCAGCAGAAGAGCGGGAGCGGGCACAGATACGCAGTATTTT. It is translated as CASRRAGAGTDTQYF.

This clone was recorded at least ten times. The same CDR3 arises from other DNA sequences in this sample as well. V is TRBV19 and J is TRBJ2-3; TRBD2 might be the D (7 bases). This CDR3 region has 17 residues. The V gene lost 7 bases and the J gene lost 5 bases, with 25 bases spanning the gap. Per the germline V gene, CDR1 is LNHDA and CDR2 is SQIVND (reference sequence). CDR3 DNA sequence: TGTGCCAGTACCTCGTGGGGGGGGGGCGGTTCGGGAGATACGCAGTATTTT. Its translation: CASTSWGGGGSGDTQYF.